The 15 T cell receptor beta chains presented below share a single source sample, sequenced in a study of T cell responses to AZD1222 COVID-19 vaccine. Sequenced by immunoSEQ multiplex PCR; TCRdb stores in-frame clones only, minus some. The sample contains about 110,000 clones, about 88% of which appear only once. Sequenced material: peripheral blood, taken on day 0 of AZD1222 vaccination. The receptor source for this set is an adult in good health.

The chain couples TRBV13 to TRBJ2-3, with 7 nucleotides matching TRBD2. This CDR3 comprises 15 residues. Trimming at V came to 6 bases and at J to 2 bases, leaving 8 bases not matched to a gene. Germline V gene sequence: CDR1 PRHDT, CDR2 FYEKMQ (reference sequence). The CDR3 loop reads CASRMAGESTDTQYF. The CDR3 DNA reads TGTGCCAGCAGGATGGCGGGAGAATCCACAGATACGCAGTATTTT. Together with reference TRBV13 and TRBJ2-3, the CDR3 gives the full variable domain: AAGVIQSPRHLIKEKRETATLKCYPIPRHDTVYWYQQGPGQDPQFLISFYEKMQSDKGSIPDRFSAQQFSDYHSELNMSSLELGDSALYFCASRMAGESTDTQYFGPGTRLTVL.

As DNA, the CDR3 is TGTGCCTGGGGGGGGACCTTGAACACTGAAGCTTTCTTT. Translating it yields CAWGGTLNTEAFF. The genes are TRBV30 and TRBJ1-1; D is perhaps TRBD1 (5 bases). Germline CDR1 is GTSNPN and CDR2 is SVGIG (reference sequence). This CDR3 is 13 amino acids long. The V end was cut by 5 bases, the J end by 0 bases, with 10 bases between.

The rearrangement joins TRBV5-6 to TRBJ1-5, with D maybe TRBD1 (6 bases). The ends were cut back, 3 bases at V and 3 bases at J, with 13 bases in the middle. The CDR3 covers 15 residues. Germline lookup yields CDR1 SGHDT and CDR2 YYEEEE. The CDR3 DNA reads TGTGCCAGCAGCTCCTACGACAGGACCAATCAGCCCCAGCATTTT. Its translation: CASSSYDRTNQPQHF.

The V call is TRBV7-9, the J call TRBJ2-7, with D hard to call. Germline CDR1 SEHNR, CDR2 FQNEAQ (reference sequence). Trimming took off 6 bases at V and 6 bases at J, with 15 bases between the two ends. CDR3 size: 13 residues. The CDR3 loop reads CASSPEIPGEQYV. The CDR3 DNA sequence: TGTGCCAGCAGTCCTGAAATTCCGGGCGAGCAGTACGTC.

The rearrangement links TRBV7-9 to TRBJ1-2; TRBD1 matches at 7 bases. The CDR3 covers 17 residues. J lost 0 bases, V lost 1 base, and 8 bases had no gene match. CDR1 and CDR2 (germline): SEHNR, FQNEAQ (reference sequence). CDR3 region: CASSLVDRASPNYGYTF. CDR3 sequence (DNA): TGTGCCAGCAGCTTAGTCGACAGGGCGTCACCTAACTATGGCTACACCTTC.

The chain employs TRBV7-2 and TRBJ1-6; no clear D. The V end was cut by 5 bases, the J end by 5 bases, with 16 bases between. This CDR3 has 16 residues. Germline V lookup: CDR1 SGHTA, CDR2 FQGNSA. In DNA form, the CDR3 reads TGTGCCAGCAGCCTTAGCCGGAGTGGAAATAATTCACCCCTCCACTTT. It codes for CASSLSRSGNNSPLHF.

The chain links TRBV19 to TRBJ2-3; 8 bases are shared with TRBD2. Looked up from germline, CDR1 is LNHDA and CDR2 is SQIVND (reference sequence). CDR3 length equals 15 residues. Trimming cost V 4 bases and J 11 bases; bases outside gene matches: 14. This CDR3 is CASSTQAGGRGRQYF. CDR3 in DNA: TGTGCCAGTAGTACCCAGGCGGGGGGCCGGGGTAGGCAGTATTTT.

This clone was counted a few times. The genes are TRBV2 and TRBJ2-7, with D perhaps TRBD1 (5 bases). From germline, CDR1 is SNHLY and CDR2 FYNNEI. The CDR3 spans 14 residues. The V gene lost 4 bases and the J gene lost 1 base, with 11 bases spanning the gap. In nucleotides, the CDR3 is TGTGCCAGCAGTGCCAGGGTTGGGTCCTACGAGCAGTACGTC. Protein product: CASSARVGSYEQYV.

The rearrangement uses TRBV6-5 and TRBJ1-2, with D perhaps matching TRBD1 (6 bases). The germline gives CDR1 MNHEY, CDR2 SVGAGI. There are 12 residues in the CDR3. V was trimmed by 6 bases and J by 5 bases, leaving 10 bases between them. The CDR3 sequence: CASRKGGYGYTF. The CDR3, as DNA: TGTGCCAGCAGAAAGGGGGGATATGGCTACACCTTC.

J is TRBJ1-2 and V is TRBV5-1; D not resolved. CDR1 and CDR2 from the germline V gene are SGHRS and YFSETQ. The germline V and J ends were trimmed by 0 bases and 9 bases, with 9 bases remaining between them. CDR3 length equals 12 residues. CDR3 in amino acids: CASSLAGGSYTF. Written as DNA, the CDR3 is TGCGCCAGCAGCTTGGCAGGCGGGAGCTACACCTTC.

This sequence joins TRBV7-2 and TRBJ1-3; D is ambiguous. The CDR3 is 16 amino acids. The germline V gene encodes CDR1 SGHTA and CDR2 FQGNSA. V was pared by 1 base and J by 1 base, with 11 bases between. In DNA form, the CDR3 reads TGTGCCAGCAGCTTAGTAGGGTTCAGTTCTGGAAACACCATATATTTT. This translates into CASSLVGFSSGNTIYF. The whole variable domain, filled in from reference TRBV7-2 and TRBJ1-3, reads GAGVSQSPSNKVTEKGKDVELRCDPISGHTALYWYRQSLGQGLEFLIYFQGNSAPDKSGLPSDRFSAERTGGSVSTLTIQRTQQEDSAVYLCASSLVGFSSGNTIYFGEGSWLTVV.

The chain links TRBV6-5 to TRBJ1-6; the match to TRBD1 covers 7 bases. The CDR3 totals 13 residues. The junction had 5 bases not matched to a gene; V was cut back by 8 bases and J by 7 bases. In germline, CDR1 is MNHEY, CDR2 SVGAGI. The CDR3 sequence is CASSGGWNSPLHF. DNA for the CDR3: TGTGCCAGCTCAGGGGGGTGGAATTCACCCCTCCACTTT.

CDR3 amino acids: CASRGSGTGELFF. The DNA of the CDR3 is TGTGCCAGCAGGGGAAGTGGCACCGGGGAGCTGTTTTTT. This chain joins TRBV14 and TRBJ2-2; D is unresolved. CDR1 is SGHDN, CDR2 FVKESK, per germline. V lost 6 bases, J lost 4 bases, and 9 bases lay in between. The CDR3 is 13 amino acids.

The CDR3 reads CASSARDRGQPQHF. The CDR3 nucleotides read TGTGCCAGCAGTGCCCGGGACAGGGGTCAGCCCCAGCATTTT. The chain joins TRBV27 to TRBJ1-5, with 10 positions matching TRBD1. The CDR3 is 14 residues long. Germline V lookup: CDR1 MNHEY, CDR2 SMNVEV (reference sequence). V lost 5 bases, J lost 6 bases, and 4 bases stayed unmatched.

The chain has TRBV5-1 and TRBJ2-1, with D possibly being TRBD2 (6 bases). V was shortened by 1 base and J by 2 bases, with 10 bases between the two germline ends. The CDR3 is made up of 15 amino acids. The germline V gene has CDR1 SGHRS and CDR2 YFSETQ. Here the CDR3 DNA reads TGCGCCAGCAGCTTGATGGGCGGGGCCTACAATGAGCAGTTCTTC. Its translation is CASSLMGGAYNEQFF.